This TCR beta chain was captured by sequencing in a study of T cell responses to AZD1222 COVID-19 vaccine. Study-wide results and caveats: Nearly half of spike-specific TCRs reportedly target variant regions that are unmutated in the B.1.351 and B.1.1.7 variants. Clonal diversity may have been underestimated in mostly white British donors. Spike regions recognized by vaccine-associated CD4 TCRs spanned the protein, led by 160-218 and 743-854.

Produced via immunoSEQ multiplex PCR; TCRdb's table is partial and in-frame only. The sample has some 120,000 clones; around 91% are singletons. Some second doses came at about 4 weeks and others at about 12 weeks; these were pooled. The table lists this clone with a count of one. Its antigen is not known. From germline, CDR1 is SGHNT and CDR2 YYREEE (reference sequence). The CDR3 extends over 12 amino acids. The ends were cut back, 0 bases at V and 10 bases at J, with 8 bases in the middle. The sequence derives from an adult who received the AZD1222 COVID-19 vaccine. The chain recombines TRBV5-4 with TRBJ2-1, with D possibly being TRBD1 or TRBD2 (5 bases each). Sequenced material: peripheral blood, taken 28 days after the second AZD1222 dose. CDR3 sequence: CASSLVEGEQFF. For the CDR3, the DNA is TGTGCCAGCAGCTTGGTAGAGGGGGAGCAGTTCTTC.